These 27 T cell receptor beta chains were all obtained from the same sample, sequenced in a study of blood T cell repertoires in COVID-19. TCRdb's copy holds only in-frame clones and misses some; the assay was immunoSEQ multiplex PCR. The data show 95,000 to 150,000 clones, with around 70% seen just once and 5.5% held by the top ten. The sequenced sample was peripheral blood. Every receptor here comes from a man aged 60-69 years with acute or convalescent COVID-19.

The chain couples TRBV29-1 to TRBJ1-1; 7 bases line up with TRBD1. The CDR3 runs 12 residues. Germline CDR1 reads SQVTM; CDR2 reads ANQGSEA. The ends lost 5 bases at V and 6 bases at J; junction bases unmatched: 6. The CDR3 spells CSVNRGRAEAFF. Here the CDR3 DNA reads TGCAGCGTTAACAGGGGTCGGGCTGAAGCTTTCTTT.

In DNA form, the CDR3 reads TGTGCCAGCTCACCGGGTATCAGGGCCGAAAAACTGTTTTTT. It translates to CASSPGIRAEKLFF. This chain links TRBV18 with TRBJ1-4; D might be TRBD1 (5 bases). This CDR3 region has 14 residues. Germline assignment: CDR1 KGHSH and CDR2 LQKENI. Trimming shortened V by 3 bases and J by 8 bases, and 13 bases separated the two germline ends.

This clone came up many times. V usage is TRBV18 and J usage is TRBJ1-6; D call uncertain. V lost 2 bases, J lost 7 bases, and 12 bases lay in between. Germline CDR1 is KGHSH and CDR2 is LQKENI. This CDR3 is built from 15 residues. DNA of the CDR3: TGTGCCAGCTCACCAGACGAGGGTCGGAATTCACCCCTCCACTTT. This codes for CASSPDEGRNSPLHF. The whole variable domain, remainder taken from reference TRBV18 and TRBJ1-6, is NAGVMQNPRHLVRRRGQEARLRCSPMKGHSHVYWYRQLPEEGLKFMVYLQKENIIDESGMPKERFSAEFPKEGPSILRIQQVVRGDSAAYFCASSPDEGRNSPLHFGNGTRLTVT.

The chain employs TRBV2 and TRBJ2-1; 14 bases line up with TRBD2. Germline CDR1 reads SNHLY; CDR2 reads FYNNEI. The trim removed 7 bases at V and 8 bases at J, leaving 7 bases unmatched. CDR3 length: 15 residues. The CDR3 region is CASTKTSGGAYEQFF. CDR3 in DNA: TGTGCCAGCACCAAGACTAGCGGGGGGGCCTATGAGCAGTTCTTC.

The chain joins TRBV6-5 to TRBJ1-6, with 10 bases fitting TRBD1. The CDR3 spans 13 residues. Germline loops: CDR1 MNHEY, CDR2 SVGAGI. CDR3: CAFRDRGGSPLHF. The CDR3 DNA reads TGTGCTTTCAGGGACAGGGGAGGTTCACCCCTCCACTTT.

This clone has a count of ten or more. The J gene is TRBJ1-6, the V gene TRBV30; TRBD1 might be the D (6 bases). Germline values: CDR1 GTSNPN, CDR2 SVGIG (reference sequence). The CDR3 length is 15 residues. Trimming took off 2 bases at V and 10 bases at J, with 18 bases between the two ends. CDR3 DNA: TGTGCCTGGAGTACCGGGAGGGGGAAGAGATCACCCCTCCACTTT. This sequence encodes CAWSTGRGKRSPLHF.

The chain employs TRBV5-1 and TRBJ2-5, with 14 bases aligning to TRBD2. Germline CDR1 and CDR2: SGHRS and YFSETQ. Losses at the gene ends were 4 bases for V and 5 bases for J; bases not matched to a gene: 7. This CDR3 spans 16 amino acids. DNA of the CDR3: TGCGCCAGCAGCCCGGGACTAGCGGGAGCGGGGGAGACCCAGTACTTC. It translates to CASSPGLAGAGETQYF.

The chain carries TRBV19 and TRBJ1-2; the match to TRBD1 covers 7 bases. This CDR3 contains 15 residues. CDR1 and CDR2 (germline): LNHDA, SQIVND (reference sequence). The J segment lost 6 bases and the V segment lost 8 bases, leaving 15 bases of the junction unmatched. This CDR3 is CASSHPGQAHHGYTF. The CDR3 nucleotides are TGTGCCAGTTCTCACCCAGGACAGGCACACCATGGCTACACCTTC.

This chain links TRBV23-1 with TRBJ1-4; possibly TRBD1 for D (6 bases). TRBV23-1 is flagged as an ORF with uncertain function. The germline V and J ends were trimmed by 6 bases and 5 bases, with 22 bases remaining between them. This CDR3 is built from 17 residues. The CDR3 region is CASSPYGLRGSNEKLFF. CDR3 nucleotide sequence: TGCGCCAGCAGCCCATATGGCCTCAGGGGTTCCAATGAAAAACTGTTTTTT.

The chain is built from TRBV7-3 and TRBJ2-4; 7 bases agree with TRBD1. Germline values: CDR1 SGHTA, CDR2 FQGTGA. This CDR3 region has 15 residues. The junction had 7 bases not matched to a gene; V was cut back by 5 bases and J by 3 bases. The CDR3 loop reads CASSAQTGYKNIQYF. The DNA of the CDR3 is TGTGCCAGCAGCGCCCAGACAGGGTACAAAAACATTCAGTACTTC.

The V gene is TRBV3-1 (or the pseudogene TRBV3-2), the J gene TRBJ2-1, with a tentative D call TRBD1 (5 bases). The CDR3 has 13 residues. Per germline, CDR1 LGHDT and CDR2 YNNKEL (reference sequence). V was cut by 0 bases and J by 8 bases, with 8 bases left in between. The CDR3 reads CASSQDGAYEQFF. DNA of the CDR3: TGTGCCAGCAGCCAAGATGGGGCTTATGAGCAGTTCTTC.

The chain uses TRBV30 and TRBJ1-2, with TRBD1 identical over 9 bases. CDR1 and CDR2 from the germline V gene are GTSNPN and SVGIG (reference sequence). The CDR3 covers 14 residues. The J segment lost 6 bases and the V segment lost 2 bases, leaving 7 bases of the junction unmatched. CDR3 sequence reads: CAWSITGGVHGYTF. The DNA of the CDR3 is TGTGCCTGGAGTATTACAGGGGGCGTACATGGCTACACCTTC.

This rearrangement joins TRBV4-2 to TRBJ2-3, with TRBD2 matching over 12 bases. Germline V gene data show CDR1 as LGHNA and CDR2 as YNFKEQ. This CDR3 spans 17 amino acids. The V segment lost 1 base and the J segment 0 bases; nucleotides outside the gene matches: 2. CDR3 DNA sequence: TGTGCCAGCAGCCAAGGGACTAGCGGGGCTAGCACAGATACGCAGTATTTT. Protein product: CASSQGTSGASTDTQYF.

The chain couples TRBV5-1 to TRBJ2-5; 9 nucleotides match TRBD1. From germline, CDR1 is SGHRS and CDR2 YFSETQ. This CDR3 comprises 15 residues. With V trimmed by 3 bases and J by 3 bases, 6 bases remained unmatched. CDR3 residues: CASSSPGQGKETQYF. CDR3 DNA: TGCGCCAGCAGCTCTCCGGGACAGGGAAAAGAGACCCAGTACTTC.

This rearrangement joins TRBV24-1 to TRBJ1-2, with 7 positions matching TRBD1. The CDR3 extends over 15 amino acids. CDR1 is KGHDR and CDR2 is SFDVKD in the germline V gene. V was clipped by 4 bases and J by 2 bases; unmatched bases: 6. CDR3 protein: CATSDPTGSNYGYTF. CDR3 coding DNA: TGTGCCACCAGTGACCCGACAGGGTCCAACTATGGCTACACCTTC.

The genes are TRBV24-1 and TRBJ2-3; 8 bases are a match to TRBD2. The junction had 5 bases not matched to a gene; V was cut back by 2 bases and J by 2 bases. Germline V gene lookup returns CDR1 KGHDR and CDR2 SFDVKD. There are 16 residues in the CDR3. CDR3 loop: CATSDYRGGFTDTQYF. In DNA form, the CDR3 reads TGTGCCACCAGTGATTACCGGGGGGGCTTCACAGATACGCAGTATTTT.

For the CDR3, the DNA is TGTGCCAGCAGTCACAGGTCCTACGAGCAGTACTTC. Translating it yields CASSHRSYEQYF. V gene TRBV11-3 combines with J gene TRBJ2-7; possible D gene TRBD1, 5 bases. Looked up from germline, CDR1 is SGHNT and CDR2 is YENEEA. Trimming left V 6 bases short and J 1 base short, with 7 bases between. The CDR3 is made up of 12 amino acids. The full variable domain, its missing parts supplied by reference TRBV11-3 and TRBJ2-7, is EAGVVQSPRYKIIEKKQPVAFWCNPISGHNTLYWYLQNLGQGPELLIRYENEEAVDDSQLPKDRFSAERLKGVDSTLKIQPAELGDSAVYLCASSHRSYEQYFGPGTRLTVT.

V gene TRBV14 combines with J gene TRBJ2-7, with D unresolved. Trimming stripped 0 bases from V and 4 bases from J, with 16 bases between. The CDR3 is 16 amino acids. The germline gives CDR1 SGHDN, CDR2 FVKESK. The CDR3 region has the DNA TGTGCCAGCAGCCAAGATAACTTCCGCGCCGCTTACGAGCAGTACTTC. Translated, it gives CASSQDNFRAAYEQYF.

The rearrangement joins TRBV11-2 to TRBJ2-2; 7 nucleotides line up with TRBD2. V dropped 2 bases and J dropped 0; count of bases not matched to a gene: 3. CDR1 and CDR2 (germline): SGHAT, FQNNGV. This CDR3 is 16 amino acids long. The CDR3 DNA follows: TGTGCCAGCAGCTTAATGGGGGGGTCGAACACCGGGGAGCTGTTTTTT. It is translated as CASSLMGGSNTGELFF.

The CDR3 protein is CASSRTDREGEQFF. The CDR3 coding sequence is TGTGCCAGCAGCCGAACGGACAGGGAGGGTGAGCAGTTCTTC. The chain uses TRBV7-3 and TRBJ2-1; tentatively, D is TRBD1 (8 bases). CDR3 length: 14 residues. Germline assignment: CDR1 SGHTA and CDR2 FQGTGA. Between the trimmed V and J ends, which lost 5 bases and 9 bases, there was a span of 17 bases.

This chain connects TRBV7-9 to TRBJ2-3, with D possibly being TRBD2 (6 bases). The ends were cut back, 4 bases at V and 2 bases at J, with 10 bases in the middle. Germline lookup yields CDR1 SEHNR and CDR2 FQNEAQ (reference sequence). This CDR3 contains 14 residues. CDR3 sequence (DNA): TGTGCCAGCAGCTCCCGGGACTTCACAGATACGCAGTATTTT. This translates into CASSSRDFTDTQYF. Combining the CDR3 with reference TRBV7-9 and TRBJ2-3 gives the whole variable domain DTGVSQNPRHKITKRGQNVTFRCDPISEHNRLYWYRQTLGQGPEFLTYFQNEAQLEKSRLLSDRFSAERPKGSFSTLEIQRTEQGDSAMYLCASSSRDFTDTQYFGPGTRLTVL.

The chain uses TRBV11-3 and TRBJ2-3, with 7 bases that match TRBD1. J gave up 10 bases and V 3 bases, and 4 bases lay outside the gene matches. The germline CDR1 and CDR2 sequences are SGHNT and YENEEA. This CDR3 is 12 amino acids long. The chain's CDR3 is CASSFMGQSQYF. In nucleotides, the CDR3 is TGTGCCAGCAGCTTCATGGGACAGTCGCAGTATTTT.

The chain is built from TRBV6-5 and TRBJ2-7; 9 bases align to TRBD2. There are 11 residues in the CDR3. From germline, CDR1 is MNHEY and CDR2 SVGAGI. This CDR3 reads CATSGNYEQYF. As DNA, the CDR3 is TGTGCGACTAGCGGCAACTACGAGCAGTACTTC.

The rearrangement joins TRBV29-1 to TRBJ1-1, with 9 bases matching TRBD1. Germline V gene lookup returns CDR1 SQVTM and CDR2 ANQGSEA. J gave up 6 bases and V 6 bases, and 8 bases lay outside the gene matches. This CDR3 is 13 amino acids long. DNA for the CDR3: TGCAGCGTGAGGGGACAGGGCCTATCTGAAGCTTTCTTT. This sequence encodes CSVRGQGLSEAFF. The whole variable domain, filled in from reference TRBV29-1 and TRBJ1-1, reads SAVISQKPSRDICQRGTSLTIQCQVDSQVTMMFWYRQQPGQSLTLIATANQGSEATYESGFVIDKFPISRPNLTFSTLTVSNMSPEDSSIYLCSVRGQGLSEAFFGQGTRLTVV.

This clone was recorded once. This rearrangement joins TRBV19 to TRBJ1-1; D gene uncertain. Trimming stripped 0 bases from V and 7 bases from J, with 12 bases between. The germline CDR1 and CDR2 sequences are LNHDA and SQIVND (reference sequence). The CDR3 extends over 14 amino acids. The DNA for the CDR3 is TGTGCCAGTAGTATAGATATGCGTCGGGATGAAGCTTTCTTT. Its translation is CASSIDMRRDEAFF.

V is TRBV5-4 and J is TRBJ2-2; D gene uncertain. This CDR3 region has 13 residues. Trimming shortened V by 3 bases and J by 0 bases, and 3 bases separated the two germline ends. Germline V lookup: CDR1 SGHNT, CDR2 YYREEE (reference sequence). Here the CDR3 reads CASSSANTGELFF. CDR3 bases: TGTGCCAGCAGCTCGGCGAACACCGGGGAGCTGTTTTTT.

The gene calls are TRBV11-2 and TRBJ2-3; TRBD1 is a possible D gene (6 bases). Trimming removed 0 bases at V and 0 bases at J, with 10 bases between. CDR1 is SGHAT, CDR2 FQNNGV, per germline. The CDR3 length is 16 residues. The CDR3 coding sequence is TGTGCCAGCAGCTTAGACCCAGGGGCCAGCACAGATACGCAGTATTTT. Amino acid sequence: CASSLDPGASTDTQYF.